One and the same sample provided the 17 T cell receptor beta chains below, sequenced in a study of T-cell memory formation after mild COVID-19. Each CDR3 protein is one row after TCRdb ran MiXCR on the 5' RACE reads. This table holds 390,000 or so distinct CDR3 sequences, 15% to 20% found once. Sequenced material: PBMCs or a T cell subset sorted from them (not recorded which). These receptors originate from a man younger than 35 who had mild COVID-19 (a few samples of this study predate the infection). Cell type and time point are not known.

The CDR3: CASSGTGVQTGELFF. The CDR3, as DNA: TGTGCCAGCAGTGGAACAGGGGTACAAACCGGGGAGCTGTTTTTT. The V and J genes are TRBV12-3 or TRBV12-4 and TRBJ2-2; TRBD1 matches 7 bases. Losses at the gene ends were 5 bases for V and 5 bases for J; bases not matched to a gene: 8. This CDR3 is 15 amino acids long.

This clonotype was detected a few times. The chain is built from TRBV3-1 and TRBJ2-5; D is possibly TRBD2 (6 bases). This CDR3 has 15 residues. CDR1 and CDR2 (germline): LGHDT, YNNKEL (reference sequence). With 5 bases removed from V and 2 bases from J, the gap between germline ends came to 15 bases. For the CDR3, the DNA is TGTGCCAGCAGCTTCCTGGGGGGTGGACAAGAGACCCAGTACTTC. Protein sequence: CASSFLGGGQETQYF.

The chain has TRBV7-3 and TRBJ1-1; D unresolved. The CDR3 sequence is 15 residues long. Trimming left V 0 bases short and J 1 base short, with 9 bases between. Germline CDR1 reads SGHTA; CDR2 reads FQGTGA. DNA for the CDR3: TGTGCCAGCAGCTTAACCAGTACACCGAACACTGAAGCTTTCTTT. This codes for CASSLTSTPNTEAFF.

This chain links TRBV12-3 or TRBV12-4 with TRBJ1-3; D not certain. V was clipped by 6 bases and J by 0 bases, with 6 bases between them. The CDR3 covers 13 residues. The CDR3 sequence is CASRWLSGNTIYF. The CDR3 nucleotides are TGTGCCAGCAGGTGGCTCTCTGGAAACACCATATATTTT.

In this sample, this clonotype turned up a few times. The chain has TRBV7-2 and TRBJ1-2; no reliable D call. V was trimmed by 5 bases and J by 4 bases, leaving 8 bases between them. In germline, CDR1 is SGHTA, CDR2 FQGNSA. The CDR3 is made up of 12 amino acids. The CDR3 region is CASSDNTYGYTF. The CDR3 DNA reads as TGTGCCAGCAGCGATAACACCTATGGCTACACCTTC. Looking up the rest from reference TRBV7-2 and TRBJ1-2 gives the full variable domain: GAGVSQSPSNKVTEKGKDVELRCDPISGHTALYWYRQSLGQGLEFLIYFQGNSAPDKSGLPSDRFSAERTGGSVSTLTIQRTQQEDSAVYLCASSDNTYGYTFGSGTRLTVV.

The chain links TRBV4-1 to TRBJ1-1; 8 nucleotides line up with TRBD1. Per germline, CDR1 MGHRA and CDR2 YSYEKL. J lost 3 bases, V lost 0 bases, and 12 bases had no gene match. CDR3 length: 18 residues. The CDR3 protein is CASSQEGRGLGEDTEAFF. The CDR3 DNA sequence: TGCGCCAGCAGCCAAGAGGGCAGGGGGCTGGGGGAGGACACTGAAGCTTTCTTT.

CDR3 DNA: TGTGCCAGCAGTTACGGGTCCTGGGGTAATGAAAAACTGTTTTTT. Residues: CASSYGSWGNEKLFF. This rearrangement joins TRBV6-5 to TRBJ1-4; D remains unclear. The CDR3 contains 15 residues. V was trimmed by 2 bases and J by 4 bases, leaving 11 bases between them. The germline gives CDR1 MNHEY, CDR2 SVGAGI.

This clonotype was seen only a few times. The chain joins TRBV15 to TRBJ2-1; 11 positions match TRBD2. Germline CDR1 LNHNV, CDR2 YYDKDF (reference sequence). V lost 3 bases and J lost 7; bases outside the gene matches: 8. This CDR3 contains 16 residues. The CDR3 DNA sequence: TGTGCCACCAGCAGGTACGGGACTAGCGGTGGGAATGAGCAGTTCTTC. Encoded protein: CATSRYGTSGGNEQFF.

This clonotype was picked up a small number of times. The chain has TRBV2 and TRBJ2-7; 8 positions match TRBD1. The germline CDR1 and CDR2 sequences are SNHLY and FYNNEI. V lost 9 bases, J lost 7 bases, and 14 bases stayed unmatched. The CDR3 has 14 amino acids. The CDR3 DNA follows: TGTGCCAGTACTCACCGGGACAGGCCTGAGGAGCAGTACTTC. Protein sequence: CASTHRDRPEEQYF.

This clonotype was seen only a few times. V gene TRBV7-9 combines with J gene TRBJ1-4; a possible D gene is TRBD1 (6 bases). V lost 0 bases and J lost 7, with 15 bases in between. This CDR3 spans 16 amino acids. Germline values: CDR1 SEHNR, CDR2 FQNEAQ (reference sequence). This CDR3 is CASSLAIQGPGEKLFF. The DNA for the CDR3 is TGTGCCAGCAGCTTAGCGATACAGGGTCCGGGTGAAAAACTGTTTTTT.

There are a few counts of this clonotype. This chain links TRBV20-1 with TRBJ2-1; 8 nucleotides line up with TRBD2. The germline V gene has CDR1 DFQATT and CDR2 SNEGSKA (reference sequence). V lost 0 bases, J lost 2 bases, and 6 bases stayed unmatched. This CDR3 has 16 amino acids. The CDR3 sequence: CSARESGGATYNEQFF. The CDR3 bases are TGCAGTGCTAGAGAGTCCGGGGGGGCAACCTACAATGAGCAGTTCTTC.

This sequence joins TRBV20-1 and TRBJ2-5; a weak D match, TRBD2 (5 bases). Germline CDR1 reads DFQATT; CDR2 reads SNEGSKA (reference sequence). V lost 0 bases, J lost 2 bases, and 16 bases lay in between. The CDR3 runs to 16 residues. The CDR3 spells CSARDLHDSGQETQYF. The CDR3 DNA is TGCAGTGCTAGAGATTTGCACGATTCGGGACAAGAGACCCAGTACTTC.

CDR3 protein: CASHESPLHF. CDR3 nucleotides: TGTGCCAGCCATGAATCACCCCTCCACTTT. The gene calls are TRBV7-3 and TRBJ1-6; D remains ambiguous. CDR1 SGHTA and CDR2 FQGTGA come from the germline V gene. V was pared by 8 bases and J by 10 bases, with 6 bases between. The CDR3 totals 10 residues.

This clonotype has ten or more counts. The genes are TRBV4-1 and TRBJ1-2; unclear D gene. Germline V gives CDR1 MGHRA, CDR2 YSYEKL. Trimming shortened V by 1 base and J by 3 bases, and 12 bases separated the two germline ends. The CDR3 spans 15 residues. The CDR3 DNA reads as TGCGCCAGCAGCCAAGTCCTGGGCTTAGACTATGGCTACACCTTC. Translated: CASSQVLGLDYGYTF.

In its sample, this clonotype was seen a few times. The V call is TRBV20-1, the J call TRBJ1-5; the D gene is possibly TRBD1 (5 bases). The V end lost 5 bases, the J end lost 2 bases, and 16 bases lay between the germline ends. This CDR3 spans 15 amino acids. The germline CDR1 and CDR2 sequences are DFQATT and SNEGSKA (reference sequence). This CDR3 reads CSAPIPGGGNQPQHF. The CDR3 DNA sequence: TGCAGTGCTCCTATTCCCGGGGGAGGCAATCAGCCCCAGCATTTT.

This clonotype was observed a handful of times. The chain uses TRBV7-9 and TRBJ2-7; unclear D gene. Germline V gives CDR1 SEHNR, CDR2 FQNEAQ (reference sequence). V was trimmed by 5 bases and J by 4 bases, leaving 9 bases between them. CDR3 length: 12 residues. This chain's CDR3 is CASSLVWYEQYF. The CDR3 nucleotides are TGTGCCAGCAGCCTCGTATGGTACGAGCAGTACTTC. Variable domain in full (rest from reference TRBV7-9 and TRBJ2-7): DTGVSQNPRHKITKRGQNVTFRCDPISEHNRLYWYRQTLGQGPEFLTYFQNEAQLEKSRLLSDRFSAERPKGSFSTLEIQRTEQGDSAMYLCASSLVWYEQYFGPGTRLTVT.

The V call is TRBV6-6, the J call TRBJ2-3; 8 bases agree with TRBD2. The CDR3 extends over 17 amino acids. Unmatched junction bases numbered 11, after V lost 0 bases and J lost 6 bases. Germline-derived CDR1 and CDR2 are MNHNY and SVGAGI (reference sequence). The CDR3 bases are TGTGCCAGCAGTTACTCCGGTGGTAGCGGGGTACAGGATACGCAGTATTTT. It translates to CASSYSGGSGVQDTQYF.